This TCR beta chain was recorded in a study of cytomegalovirus exposure and HLA in healthy donors. General study results and limits: V- and J-gene trimming of TCR beta was linked (in a later analysis) to a missense DCLRE1C variant. The authors assumed roughly uniform sequencing depth across donors for presence/absence analyses. In vitro checks showed that a few CMV-associated chains really do target CMV antigens.

The germline V gene encodes CDR1 SGHRS and CDR2 YFSETQ. V was clipped by 4 bases and J by 7 bases, with 17 bases between them. The CDR3 covers 15 residues. In regard to this clone: The antigen is unknown.

With 60 Vbeta and 13 Jbeta primers, the PCR was carried out. Libraries were prepared by immunoSEQ multiplex PCR; TCRdb keeps only in-frame clonotypes and omits some of them. The table shows 200,000 to 250,000 clones, with about 75% occurring only once. The V and J genes are TRBV5-1 and TRBJ2-2, with D possibly TRBD2 on 7 matching bases. This sequence originates from a woman in her twenties or thirties in good health and CMV-seronegative. Sequencing used PBMCs. DNA of the CDR3: TGCGCCAGCAGCATGGACAGCGGGGCTAGCGGGGAGCTGTTTTTT. This sequence encodes CASSMDSGASGELFF.